This T cell receptor (beta chain) was recovered during a study of cytomegalovirus exposure and HLA in healthy donors (dated by TCRdb to about 2017). The study in broad terms: According to a later analysis, the roughly 130 validation repertoires were produced on the same platform as the approximately 620 repertoires of the first cohort. The study aimed to test whether signatures of past pathogen exposure could be identified by cataloging public T cell receptors. Along with the approximately 600-subject first cohort, a separate validation cohort of over a hundred different subjects was used. To predict cytomegalovirus infection status, the study combined high-throughput TCR immunosequencing, statistical association of individual TCRs with disease status, and machine learning. Broad study findings and their caveats: A later analysis lacked HLA typing for the validation cohort, so it scored co-occurrence in that cohort across all 120 or so repertoires. The study gave a list of some 150 TCR beta chains associated with cytomegalovirus. The authors suggested that the approach could potentially be generalized to other disease states and immunological phenotypes. Most TCR sequences were observed very rarely across donors, whereas some public TCRs were present in many individuals. In vitro tests confirmed that a few of the cytomegalovirus-associated TCR beta chains recognize cytomegalovirus antigens. The classifier was reported to diagnose cytomegalovirus status with high specificity and sensitivity in both the original cohort and the validation cohort. A later analysis found that TCRs clustered in the first cohort also tended to co-occur in the 120 validation repertoires, with approximately 93% of cluster scores above 0.

V drops 5 bases and J drops 5 bases, leaving 10 bases in between. CDR1 and CDR2 are read off the germline V gene (reference sequence) as LNHDA and SQIVND. The CDR3 sequence holds 13 residues, the cysteine and phenylalanine included. The entry retains the CDR3 DNA only, 39 bases that are in frame from base 1. The library was produced with the immunoSEQ multiplex PCR assay. The authors' analysis ran thus. To diagnose cytomegalovirus status from the catalog of TCR beta chain sequences, a statistical classification framework was built. In its TCRdb copy, this immuneACCESS table keeps in-frame sequences only and misses some clones. Where compared with another copy, unresolved V genes explain less than half of these, and the others have no known cause. Clone size and V and J calls were adopted from that table, with D and trimming inferred from the DNA. The sample table contains fewer than 400,000 clones; only one count was recorded for 70% to 90% of them. Around 0.84% of the sample is in the top ten clones.

The donors were included in the validation cohort of 90 to 150 subjects, a group kept apart from the approximately 670-subject first cohort. On this clone itself: Its recognized antigen is unknown. There are no base qualities to consult, and no much larger clone falls within one base.

The V and J genes are TRBV19 and TRBJ1-5; possibly the D gene is TRBD1, per 6 matching bases. The sequenced material came from PBMCs. This clonotype originated in a woman aged 18-30 years in good health and CMV-seronegative. The CDR3 region has the sequence CASSGDTDQPQHF. The DNA is TGTGCCAGTAGTGGGGACACTGATCAGCCCCAGCATTTT. The entire variable domain, with the stretches around the CDR3 drawn from the reference TRBV19 and TRBJ1-5 proteins, is DGGITQSPKYLFRKEGQNVTLSCEQNLNHDAMYWYRQDPGQGLRLIYYSQIVNDFQKGDIAEGYSVSREKKESFPLTVTSAQKNPTAFYLCASSGDTDQPQHFGDGTRLSIL.